This T cell receptor (beta chain) originates from a study of siplizumab effects on memory and regulatory T cells. Produced via immunoSEQ multiplex PCR; TCRdb's table is partial and in-frame only. The table records some 100,000 clones, more than 85% of them present only once. This TCR was sampled from a human donor in good health. Some clones in this sample may be carry-over from other donors' samples. Specimen: CD4+ T cells sorted from blood.

DNA for the CDR3: TGTGCCAGTAGTAGGGCGCACTATGGCTACACCTTC. Its protein is CASSRAHYGYTF. V usage is TRBV19 and J usage is TRBJ1-2; the D is unclear. The germline V and J ends were trimmed by 4 bases and 3 bases, with 6 bases remaining between them. CDR3 length: 12 residues. Germline CDR1 LNHDA, CDR2 SQIVND (reference sequence).